This T cell receptor beta chain was recovered during a study of blood T cells in healthy people across ages. Study-level results: Long-lived donors carried more naive CD4+ cells and greater diversity than aged donors. Strong correlation existed between TCR beta diversity and naive T cell percentage. Per-million-T-cell TCR beta diversity fell roughly linearly with age.

It was with a sample-barcoded 5' primer and a J-beta primer mix that a second PCR of about 7 to 12 cycles was run. At least 2.5 million CDR3-containing paired-end reads were obtained per sample. Each CDR3 protein gets one entry after TCRdb re-called the 5' RACE reads with MiXCR. This sample yields more than 650,000 distinct CDR3 sequences, of which approximately 55% are seen a single time; roughly two fifths belongs to the top ten. The V end was cut by 5 bases, the J end by 6 bases, with 16 bases between. This CDR3 region has 14 residues. This clonotype appeared a few times. The antigen is undetermined.

Sequenced: blood. The clonotype was recovered from a man older than 75 in good health. The V gene is TRBV12-3 or TRBV12-4, the J gene TRBJ1-2, with D unresolved. The CDR3: CASSTADGRDGYTF. The DNA of the CDR3 is TGTGCCAGCAGTACGGCGGACGGGCGGGATGGCTACACCTTC.